What follows are 27 T cell receptor beta chains derived from one specimen sequenced in a study of blood T cell repertoires in COVID-19. Clones were read by immunoSEQ multiplex PCR, and TCRdb kept only the in-frame ones, dropping some. The sample includes approximately 240,000 clones, around 86% seen only once; the top ten take less than 4%. The sequenced sample was peripheral blood. Receptor source: a young woman who had recovered from COVID-19.

This chain uses TRBV4-3 with TRBJ2-2; D not certain. The germline CDR1 and CDR2 sequences are LGHNA and YSLEER. CDR3 length: 17 amino acids. Deletions cut 4 bases from V and 6 bases from J, with 21 bases between. This CDR3 is CASSLDRVPPYAGELFF. CDR3 in DNA: TGCGCCAGCAGCCTAGATAGAGTTCCCCCGTACGCCGGGGAGCTGTTTTTT.

A few counts support this clone. The chain joins TRBV7-3 to TRBJ1-5, with D unclear. The CDR3 totals 18 residues. V was shortened by 6 bases and J by 1 base, with 22 bases between the two germline ends. Germline values: CDR1 SGHTA, CDR2 FQGTGA. This CDR3 reads CASSFNFSQRASNQPQHF. The CDR3 DNA is TGTGCCAGCAGTTTTAACTTTTCCCAGCGTGCCAGCAATCAGCCCCAGCATTTT.

DNA for the CDR3: TGTGCCCGTGTTACTACCGAGCAGTACTTC. It specifies CARVTTEQYF. The chain links TRBV7-3 to TRBJ2-7; no reliable D call. Germline CDR1 and CDR2: SGHTA and FQGTGA. The CDR3 contains 10 residues. With 11 bases removed from V and 6 bases from J, the gap between germline ends came to 11 bases.

CDR3 sequence: CASSSQTGANQPQHF. CDR3 nucleotide sequence: TGTGCCAGCAGTTCCCAGACAGGGGCGAATCAGCCCCAGCATTTT. The rearrangement links TRBV6-5 to TRBJ1-5, with 8 bases matching TRBD1. Trimming took 4 bases from V and 4 from J; bases not matched to a gene: 6. The CDR3 runs to 15 residues. Germline CDR1 MNHEY, CDR2 SVGAGI.

The chain recombines TRBV10-3 with TRBJ1-1; D perhaps matches TRBD1 (5 bases). This CDR3 comprises 14 residues. Per germline, CDR1 ENHRY and CDR2 SYGVKD. The V end was cut by 0 bases, the J end by 10 bases, with 15 bases between. DNA for the CDR3: TGTGCCATCAGTGAGTCGCCGGGACTCGCGGGAGCTTTCTTT. Translating gives CAISESPGLAGAFF.

The chain joins TRBV11-3 to TRBJ2-1; D perhaps matches TRBD2 (6 bases). Per germline, CDR1 SGHNT and CDR2 YENEEA. The length of the CDR3 is 15 residues. The V gene lost 5 bases and the J gene lost 6 bases, with 17 bases spanning the gap. The CDR3 DNA reads as TGTGCCAGCAGCATTGACCCTGGAGGGCCCAATGAGCAGTTCTTC. Translating it yields CASSIDPGGPNEQFF.

This chain links TRBV15 with TRBJ1-4; D might be TRBD1 (6 bases). The CDR3 consists of 13 residues. With 6 bases removed from V and 8 bases from J, the gap between germline ends came to 13 bases. Germline CDR1 LNHNV, CDR2 YYDKDF (reference sequence). CDR3 in DNA: TGTGCCACCAGTAGACAGGATGGGGAAAAACTGTTTTTT. This sequence encodes CATSRQDGEKLFF.

This clone has more than one count but fewer than ten. The CDR3 DNA sequence: TGTGCCAGCAGTCTCCAAAGCCTCTCACCCCTCCACTTT. Its protein product is CASSLQSLSPLHF. The chain uses TRBV27 and TRBJ1-6; D is ambiguous. The CDR3 is made up of 13 amino acids. In germline, CDR1 is MNHEY, CDR2 SMNVEV (reference sequence). V was trimmed by 5 bases and J by 10 bases, leaving 12 bases between them.

The gene calls are TRBV4-3 and TRBJ1-2; TRBD1 is a possible D gene (5 bases). The CDR3 length is 15 residues. CDR1 is LGHNA and CDR2 is YSLEER in the germline V gene. V was trimmed by 1 base and J by 4 bases, leaving 13 bases between them. For the CDR3, the DNA is TGCGCCAGCAGCCAAGGAACCGCGGGGGGCTATGGCTACACCTTC. It encodes CASSQGTAGGYGYTF.

This clone has only one observation. The V gene is TRBV15, the J gene TRBJ1-5, with 7 positions matching TRBD1. CDR3 length equals 14 residues. Germline assignment: CDR1 LNHNV and CDR2 YYDKDF (reference sequence). With 2 bases clipped from V and 6 bases from J, the junction kept 4 bases outside the gene matches. The CDR3 loop reads CATSRRQGGQPQHF. CDR3 DNA: TGTGCCACCAGCAGAAGACAGGGAGGTCAGCCCCAGCATTTT.

This chain uses TRBV19 with TRBJ2-1, with TRBD2 matching over 11 bases. V gave up 6 bases and J gave up 7 bases; unmatched junction bases: 8. There are 15 residues in the CDR3. CDR1 and CDR2 from the germline V gene are LNHDA and SQIVND (reference sequence). This chain's CDR3 is CASSPLAGGGNEQFF. As DNA, the CDR3 is TGTGCCAGTAGCCCTCTAGCGGGGGGCGGGAATGAGCAGTTCTTC.

V usage is TRBV11-2 and J usage is TRBJ1-1, with 9 bases that match TRBD1. Unmatched junction bases numbered 5, after V lost 2 bases and J lost 1 base. Germline CDR1 and CDR2: SGHAT and FQNNGV. The CDR3 contains 16 residues. This CDR3 reads CASSLRTGVWNTEAFF. The CDR3 coding sequence is TGTGCCAGCAGCTTAAGGACAGGGGTGTGGAACACTGAAGCTTTCTTT. Combining the CDR3 with reference TRBV11-2 and TRBJ1-1 gives the whole variable domain EAGVAQSPRYKIIEKRQSVAFWCNPISGHATLYWYQQILGQGPKLLIQFQNNGVVDDSQLPKDRFSAERLKGVDSTLKIQPAKLEDSAVYLCASSLRTGVWNTEAFFGQGTRLTVV.

V is TRBV6-5 and J is TRBJ2-7, with D maybe TRBD2 (6 bases). Germline CDR1 is MNHEY and CDR2 is SVGAGI. The CDR3 runs 12 residues. The germline V and J ends were trimmed by 5 bases and 4 bases, with 9 bases remaining between them. The chain's CDR3 is CASSTGGYEQYF. DNA of the CDR3: TGTGCCAGCAGTACCGGGGGTTACGAGCAGTACTTC.

This chain joins TRBV7-8 and TRBJ2-7, with D tentatively TRBD2 (5 bases). Germline V gene sequence: CDR1 SGHVS, CDR2 FQNEAQ. The CDR3 spans 15 residues. Trimming pared 2 bases from V and 5 bases from J, leaving 16 bases between. The CDR3 spells CASSLYQRTGDEQYF. In DNA, the CDR3 is TGTGCCAGCAGCTTATATCAACGGACTGGGGACGAGCAGTACTTC.

This rearrangement joins TRBV6-5 to TRBJ1-4; TRBD1 matches 9 bases. CDR1 is MNHEY and CDR2 is SVGAGI in the germline V gene. V lost 6 bases, J lost 8 bases, and 7 bases stayed unmatched. CDR3 length: 14 residues. CDR3 protein: CASRKQGAGEKLFF. For the CDR3, the DNA is TGTGCCAGCAGAAAACAGGGGGCAGGGGAAAAACTGTTTTTT.

This clone was observed a single time. The chain recombines TRBV2 with TRBJ1-5; no clear D. The CDR3 extends over 15 amino acids. CDR1 and CDR2 from the germline V gene are SNHLY and FYNNEI. Trimming shortened V by 3 bases and J by 3 bases, and 12 bases separated the two germline ends. CDR3 amino acids: CASSDQTVLNQPQHF. The DNA for the CDR3 is TGTGCCAGCAGTGACCAAACGGTACTCAATCAGCCCCAGCATTTT.

V is TRBV5-1 and J is TRBJ1-5, with unresolved D. Germline-derived CDR1 and CDR2 are SGHRS and YFSETQ. V gave up 0 bases and J gave up 6 bases, with 10 bases separating them. The CDR3 sequence is 14 residues long. CDR3 amino acids: CASSLAPEGQPQHF. The CDR3 DNA reads TGCGCCAGCAGCTTGGCGCCAGAGGGTCAGCCCCAGCATTTT.

The V and J genes are TRBV11-3 and TRBJ1-1; TRBD1 matches at 8 bases. Trimming cost V 5 bases and J 1 base; bases outside gene matches: 3. The CDR3 is 14 residues long. Germline V gene data show CDR1 as SGHNT and CDR2 as YENEEA. CDR3 region: CASSPGQGNTEAFF. DNA of the CDR3: TGTGCCAGCAGCCCTGGACAGGGGAACACTGAAGCTTTCTTT.

The chain uses TRBV6-5 and TRBJ2-1; maybe TRBD1 (6 bases). The CDR3 is made up of 14 amino acids. V shed 4 bases and J shed 4 bases, with 11 bases lying between them. CDR1 is MNHEY, CDR2 SVGAGI, per germline. The DNA of the CDR3 is TGTGCCAGCAGTTCACAGGGACGATACAATGAGCAGTTCTTC. It codes for CASSSQGRYNEQFF.

The CDR3 DNA sequence: TGTGCCAGCAGCTTAAACGGGTTGGGTAATGAAAAACTGTTTTTT. Protein: CASSLNGLGNEKLFF. The chain combines TRBV13 with TRBJ1-4, with D hard to call. Per the germline V gene, CDR1 is PRHDT and CDR2 is FYEKMQ (reference sequence). V shed 2 bases and J shed 4 bases, with 11 bases lying between them. This CDR3 contains 15 residues. Looking up the rest from reference TRBV13 and TRBJ1-4 gives the full variable domain: AAGVIQSPRHLIKEKRETATLKCYPIPRHDTVYWYQQGPGQDPQFLISFYEKMQSDKGSIPDRFSAQQFSDYHSELNMSSLELGDSALYFCASSLNGLGNEKLFFGSGTQLSVL.

The chain carries TRBV12-3 or TRBV12-4 and TRBJ2-5, with D maybe TRBD2 (6 bases). V gave up 7 bases and J gave up 5 bases, with 8 bases separating them. The CDR3 sequence is 11 residues long. The CDR3 reads CASTRGETQYF. The CDR3 bases are TGTGCCAGCACTCGGGGGGAGACCCAGTACTTC.

V gene TRBV9 combines with J gene TRBJ2-1; weak D call: TRBD1 (5 bases). Germline lookup yields CDR1 SGDLS and CDR2 YYNGEE. This CDR3 spans 14 amino acids. Trimming shortened V by 0 bases and J by 4 bases, and 8 bases separated the two germline ends. CDR3 nucleotides: TGTGCCAGCAGCGTAGGGGGCGTATACAATGAGCAGTTCTTC. Translated, it gives CASSVGGVYNEQFF.

This chain links TRBV30 with TRBJ1-5; D is undetermined. CDR3 length: 13 residues. CDR1 GTSNPN and CDR2 SVGIG come from the germline V gene (reference sequence). Trimming pared 1 base from V and 6 bases from J, leaving 10 bases between. The CDR3 loop reads CAWSDGVAQPQHF. The CDR3 region has the DNA TGTGCCTGGAGTGACGGGGTGGCTCAGCCCCAGCATTTT.

The chain uses TRBV7-2 and TRBJ1-5; weak D call: TRBD1 (6 bases). Germline V gives CDR1 SGHTA, CDR2 FQGNSA. V was clipped by 8 bases and J by 5 bases, with 16 bases between them. CDR3 size: 14 residues. The CDR3 sequence: CASSTGTNYQPQHF. The CDR3 DNA follows: TGTGCCAGCTCCACCGGGACAAATTATCAGCCCCAGCATTTT.

This clone was counted only a few times. The chain employs TRBV6-6 and TRBJ2-2; D may be TRBD1 (6 bases). Trimming took off 5 bases at V and 8 bases at J, with 24 bases between the two ends. CDR3 length equals 17 residues. CDR1 and CDR2 (germline): MNHNY, SVGAGI (reference sequence). CDR3 bases: TGTGCCAGCAGTCCGGATCGACAGGAGGCCGACAAGGGGGAGCTGTTTTTT. Protein sequence: CASSPDRQEADKGELFF.

The rearrangement joins TRBV5-6 to TRBJ2-7; 9 bases fit TRBD2. Germline-derived CDR1 and CDR2 are SGHDT and YYEEEE. V trimming: 1 base; J trimming: 4 bases; junction bases outside the gene matches: 3. The CDR3 runs 14 residues. The CDR3 reads CASSLLAGDYEQYF. CDR3 sequence (DNA): TGTGCCAGCAGCTTGTTAGCGGGGGATTACGAGCAGTACTTC.

The rearrangement joins TRBV2 to TRBJ1-4; tentatively, D is TRBD1 (5 bases). Germline V gene lookup returns CDR1 SNHLY and CDR2 FYNNEI. V was pared by 7 bases and J by 8 bases, with 8 bases between. CDR3 length equals 11 residues. As DNA, the CDR3 is TGTGCCAGCATTAGGGGAGAAAAACTGTTTTTT. It specifies CASIRGEKLFF.